This T cell receptor beta chain was recovered during a study of identical twins. The germline V gene encodes CDR1 DFQATT and CDR2 SNEGSKA (reference sequence). Trimming removed 3 bases from V and 13 bases from J; junction bases left unmatched: 6. The CDR3 extends over 11 amino acids. A universal primer site was added by template switching, and unique molecular identifiers were carried by the cDNA. TCRdb re-called the 5' RACE reads through MiXCR, storing one row per CDR3 protein. This sample yields 470,000 or so distinct CDR3 sequences, of which around 24% are seen a single time; 2.9% belongs to the top ten. The same data also went into a second study, on T cells expressing NK-cell markers. This second study notes: Researchers got TCR beta repertoires out of sorted CD3+CD56+NKG2C+, CD3+CD56+NKG2C- and CD3+CD56-NKG2C+ T cells.

This rearrangement joins TRBV20-1 to TRBJ1-1; 9 bases agree with TRBD1. Sequenced input: CD4+ T cells sorted from blood. This clonotype originated in a woman younger than 35 in good health. DNA for the CDR3: TGCAGTGCTAGCCAGGACAGGGGAGTTTTCTTT. Protein: CSASQDRGVFF.